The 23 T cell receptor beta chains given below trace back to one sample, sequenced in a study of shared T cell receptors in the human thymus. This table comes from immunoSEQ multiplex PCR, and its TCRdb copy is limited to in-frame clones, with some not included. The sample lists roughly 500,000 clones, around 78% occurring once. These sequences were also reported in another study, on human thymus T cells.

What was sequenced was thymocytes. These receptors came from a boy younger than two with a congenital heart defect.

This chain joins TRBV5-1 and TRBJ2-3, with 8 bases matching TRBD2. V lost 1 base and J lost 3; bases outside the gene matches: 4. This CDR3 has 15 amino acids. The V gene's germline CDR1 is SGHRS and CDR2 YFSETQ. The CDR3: CASSLSTSGTDTQYF. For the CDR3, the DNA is TGCGCCAGCAGCTTGTCCACTAGCGGAACAGATACGCAGTATTTT.

The CDR3 loop reads CASSFRQGVRQETQYF. CDR3 sequence (DNA): TGCGCCAGCAGCTTTCGACAGGGGGTAAGGCAAGAGACCCAGTACTTC. The chain has TRBV5-1 and TRBJ2-5; 9 positions agree with TRBD1. J was trimmed by 2 bases and V by 2 bases; bases with no gene match: 7. The length of the CDR3 is 16 residues. The germline V gene has CDR1 SGHRS and CDR2 YFSETQ. Based on the CDR3 plus reference TRBV5-1 and TRBJ2-5, the full variable domain is KAGVTQTPRYLIKTRGQQVTLSCSPISGHRSVSWYQQTPGQGLQFLFEYFSETQRNKGNFPGRFSGRQFSNSRSEMNVSTLELGDSALYLCASSFRQGVRQETQYFGPGTRLLVL.

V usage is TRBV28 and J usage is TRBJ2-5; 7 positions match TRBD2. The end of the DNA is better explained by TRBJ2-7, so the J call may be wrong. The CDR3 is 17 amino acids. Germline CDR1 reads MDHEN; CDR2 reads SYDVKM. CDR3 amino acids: CASSLCPGGRSSYEQYF. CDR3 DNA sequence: TGTGCCAGCAGTTTATGTCCGGGAGGTCGAAGCTCCTACGAGCAGTACTTC.

DNA for the CDR3: TGTGCCATTACCGACAGGCAGGGAGCGACCCAGTACTTC. As protein: CAITDRQGATQYF. J is TRBJ2-5 and V is TRBV28, with D perhaps matching TRBD1 (6 bases). CDR1 MDHEN and CDR2 SYDVKM come from the germline V gene. Trimming shortened V by 10 bases and J by 7 bases, and 19 bases separated the two germline ends. The CDR3 spans 13 residues.

The CDR3 coding sequence is TGTGCCACCGCACAGGGGACAGCATTAAGCCTAGAGACCCAGTACTTC. Its protein is CATAQGTALSLETQYF. The rearrangement joins TRBV15 to TRBJ2-5, with 7 bases lining up with TRBD1. Germline-derived CDR1 and CDR2 are LNHNV and YYDKDF (reference sequence). The CDR3 loop spans 16 amino acids. The ends lost 8 bases at V and 4 bases at J; junction bases unmatched: 16.

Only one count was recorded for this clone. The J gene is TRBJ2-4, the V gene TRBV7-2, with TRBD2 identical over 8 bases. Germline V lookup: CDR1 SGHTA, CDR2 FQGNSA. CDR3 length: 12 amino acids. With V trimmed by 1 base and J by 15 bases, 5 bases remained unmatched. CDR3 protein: CASSLDSGRRYF. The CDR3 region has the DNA TGTGCCAGCAGCTTAGACAGCGGGAGACGGTACTTC.

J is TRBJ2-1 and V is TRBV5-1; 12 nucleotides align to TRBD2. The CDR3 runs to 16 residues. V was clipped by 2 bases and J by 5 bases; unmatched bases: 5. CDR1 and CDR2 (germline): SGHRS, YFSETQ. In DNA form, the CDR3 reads TGCGCCAGCAGCTTACGACTAGCGGGAGAAGACAATGAGCAGTTCTTC. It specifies CASSLRLAGEDNEQFF. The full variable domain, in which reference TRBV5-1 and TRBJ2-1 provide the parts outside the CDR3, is KAGVTQTPRYLIKTRGQQVTLSCSPISGHRSVSWYQQTPGQGLQFLFEYFSETQRNKGNFPGRFSGRQFSNSRSEMNVSTLELGDSALYLCASSLRLAGEDNEQFFGPGTRLTVL.

CDR3 bases: TGTGCCAGCAGTGGGACAGGGGAGGACGAGCAGTACTTC. It encodes CASSGTGEDEQYF. The V gene is TRBV28, the J gene TRBJ2-7, with 10 bases lining up with TRBD1. Losses at the gene ends were 5 bases for V and 5 bases for J; bases not matched to a gene: 3. Germline V lookup: CDR1 MDHEN, CDR2 SYDVKM. This CDR3 spans 13 amino acids. Variable domain in full (rest from reference TRBV28 and TRBJ2-7): DVKVTQSSRYLVKRTGEKVFLECVQDMDHENMFWYRQDPGLGLRLIYFSYDVKMKEKGDIPEGYSVSREKKERFSLILESASTNQTSMYLCASSGTGEDEQYFGPGTRLTVT.

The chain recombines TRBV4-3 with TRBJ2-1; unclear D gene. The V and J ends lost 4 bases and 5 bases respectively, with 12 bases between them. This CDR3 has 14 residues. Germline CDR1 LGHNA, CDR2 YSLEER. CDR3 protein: CASSRAGSDNEQFF. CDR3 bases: TGCGCCAGCAGCCGAGCCGGGTCTGACAATGAGCAGTTCTTC.

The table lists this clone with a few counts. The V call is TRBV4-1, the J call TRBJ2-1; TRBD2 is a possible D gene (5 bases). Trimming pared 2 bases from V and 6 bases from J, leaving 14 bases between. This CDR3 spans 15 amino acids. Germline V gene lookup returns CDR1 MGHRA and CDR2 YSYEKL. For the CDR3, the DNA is TGCGCCAGCAGCCAAACCCTTACTAGTTTCAATGAGCAGTTCTTC. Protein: CASSQTLTSFNEQFF.

CDR3 sequence: CASSPSGRLAAYEQYF. The DNA of the CDR3 is TGTGCCAGCAGTCCAAGCGGGAGACTAGCGGCCTACGAGCAGTACTTC. V usage is TRBV2 and J usage is TRBJ2-7, with 9 bases aligning to TRBD2. With V trimmed by 5 bases and J by 2 bases, 10 bases remained unmatched. CDR3 length: 16 residues. CDR1 and CDR2 from the germline V gene are SNHLY and FYNNEI.

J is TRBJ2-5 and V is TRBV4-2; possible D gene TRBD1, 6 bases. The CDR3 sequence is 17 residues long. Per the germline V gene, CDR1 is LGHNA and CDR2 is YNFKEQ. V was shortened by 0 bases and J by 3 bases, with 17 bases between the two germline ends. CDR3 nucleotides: TGTGCCAGCAGCCAAGATCTCAGGGGTCCATTTGAAGAGACCCAGTACTTC. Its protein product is CASSQDLRGPFEETQYF.

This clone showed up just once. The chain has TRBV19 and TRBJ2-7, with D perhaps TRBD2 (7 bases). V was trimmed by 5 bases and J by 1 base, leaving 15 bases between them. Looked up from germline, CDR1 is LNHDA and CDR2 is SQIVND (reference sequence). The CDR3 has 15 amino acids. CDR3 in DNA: TGTGCCAGTAGTTGGCGGGGGCGGCGATCCTACGAGCAGTACTTC. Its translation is CASSWRGRRSYEQYF.

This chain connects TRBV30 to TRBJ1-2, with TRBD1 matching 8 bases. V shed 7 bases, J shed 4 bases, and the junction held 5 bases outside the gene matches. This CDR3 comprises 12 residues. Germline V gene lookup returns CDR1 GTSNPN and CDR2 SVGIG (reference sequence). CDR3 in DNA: TGTGCCTCCGTCCAGGGGGCCTATGGCTACACCTTC. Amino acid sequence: CASVQGAYGYTF.

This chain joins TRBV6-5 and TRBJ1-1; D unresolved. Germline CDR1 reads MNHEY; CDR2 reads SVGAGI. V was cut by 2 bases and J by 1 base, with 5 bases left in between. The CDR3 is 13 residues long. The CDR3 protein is CASSYRQNTEAFF. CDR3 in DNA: TGTGCCAGCAGTTACAGACAGAACACTGAAGCTTTCTTT.

CDR3 residues: CASSQARRLAEDRGVSKNIQYF. The CDR3 DNA reads as TGTGCCAGCAGCCAAGCGCGCCGACTAGCGGAAGACCGTGGGGTATCCAAAAACATTCAGTACTTC. V is TRBV4-2 and J is TRBJ2-4; 9 nucleotides match TRBD2. The V gene's germline CDR1 is LGHNA and CDR2 YNFKEQ. The CDR3 runs to 22 residues. J lost 2 bases, V lost 1 base, and 21 bases had no gene match.

The CDR3 spells CASSKVSGAREKLFF. DNA of the CDR3: TGTGCCAGTAGTAAGGTCTCAGGGGCACGGGAAAAACTGTTTTTT. V is TRBV19 and J is TRBJ1-4; a weak D match, TRBD1 (6 bases). This CDR3 contains 15 residues. Germline CDR1 reads LNHDA; CDR2 reads SQIVND (reference sequence). V shed 4 bases and J shed 8 bases, with 17 bases lying between them. Using reference TRBV19 and TRBJ1-4 for the parts outside the CDR3, the full variable domain is DGGITQSPKYLFRKEGQNVTLSCEQNLNHDAMYWYRQDPGQGLRLIYYSQIVNDFQKGDIAEGYSVSREKKESFPLTVTSAQKNPTAFYLCASSKVSGAREKLFFGSGTQLSVL.

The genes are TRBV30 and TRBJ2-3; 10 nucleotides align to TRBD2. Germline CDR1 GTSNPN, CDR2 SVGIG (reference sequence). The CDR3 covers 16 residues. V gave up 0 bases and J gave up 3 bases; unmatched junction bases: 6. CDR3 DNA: TGTGCCTGGAGTGTGTCCGGGACTAGCGTAACAGATACGCAGTATTTT. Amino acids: CAWSVSGTSVTDTQYF. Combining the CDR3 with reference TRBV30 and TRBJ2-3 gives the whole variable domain SQTIHQWPATLVQPVGSPLSLECTVEGTSNPNLYWYRQAAGRGLQLLFYSVGIGQISSEVPQNLSASRPQDRQFILSSKKLLLSDSGFYLCAWSVSGTSVTDTQYFGPGTRLTVL.

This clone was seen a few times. As DNA, the CDR3 is TGTGCCAGCAGCCAAGAGTTCAGGCGGGGGAGGTTGGATGGCTACACCTTC. As protein: CASSQEFRRGRLDGYTF. The gene calls are TRBV4-2 and TRBJ1-2, with D tentatively TRBD1 (5 bases). Germline V gives CDR1 LGHNA, CDR2 YNFKEQ. The CDR3 consists of 17 residues. The V and J ends lost 0 bases and 6 bases respectively, with 20 bases between them.

CDR3 bases: TGTGCCAGCAGCCCAGGACGGGGGAAGATTCGGGCAGATACGCAGTATTTT. Translating gives CASSPGRGKIRADTQYF. The J gene is TRBJ2-3, the V gene TRBV9, with a weak D call TRBD2 (6 bases). This CDR3 has 17 residues. Trimming stripped 4 bases from V and 4 bases from J, with 22 bases between. Germline assignment: CDR1 SGDLS and CDR2 YYNGEE.

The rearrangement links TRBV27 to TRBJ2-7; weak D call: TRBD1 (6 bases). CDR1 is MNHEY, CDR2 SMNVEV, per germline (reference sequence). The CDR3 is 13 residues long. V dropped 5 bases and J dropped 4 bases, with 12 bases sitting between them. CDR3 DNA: TGTGCCAGCAGTCCGAAGAGGGGGTACGAGCAGTACTTC. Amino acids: CASSPKRGYEQYF.

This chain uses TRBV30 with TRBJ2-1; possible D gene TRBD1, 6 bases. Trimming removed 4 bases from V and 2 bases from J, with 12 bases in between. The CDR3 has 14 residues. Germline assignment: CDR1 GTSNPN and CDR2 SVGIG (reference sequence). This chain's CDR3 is CAWMQGTAYNEQFF. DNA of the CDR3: TGTGCCTGGATGCAGGGGACGGCCTACAATGAGCAGTTCTTC.

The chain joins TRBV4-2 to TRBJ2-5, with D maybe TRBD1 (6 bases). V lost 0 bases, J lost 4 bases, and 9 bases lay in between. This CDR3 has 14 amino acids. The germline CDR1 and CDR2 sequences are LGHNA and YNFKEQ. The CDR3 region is CASSQDRGGETQYF. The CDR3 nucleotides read TGTGCCAGCAGCCAAGATCGAGGGGGAGAGACCCAGTACTTC.